A selection of T cell receptor beta chains follows, all from one sample in a study of T cells in Graves' hyperthyroidism and ophthalmopathy. Each CDR3 protein is one row after TCRdb ran MiXCR on the multiplex PCR reads. The table records approximately 590,000 distinct CDR3 sequences, 15% to 19% of them present only once. Sequenced: blood. Every receptor here comes from a woman between 25 and 40 years old with Graves' hyperthyroidism. CDR3s include the opening cysteine and the closing phenylalanine or tryptophan. The order of the fields is D gene, V gene, clone size, J gene, CDR3 protein, CDR3 DNA. D genes are given only for firm matches. Expanded clones get a size class; other rows say once, few or many, or leave the size out.

>-|TRBV11-2|many|TRBJ2-1
CASSNGLRLKRDDSEQFF
TGTGCCAGCAGTAATGGACTACGACTAAAACGGGATGACAGTGAGCAGTTCTTC
>TRBD2|TRBV29-1|-|TRBJ2-2
CSVWLGGRAGELFF
TGCAGCGTTTGGCTCGGCGGGAGGGCCGGGGAGCTGTTTTTT
>TRBD2|TRBV6-1|-|TRBJ2-5
CASSDLAGDLETQYF
TGTGCCAGCAGTGACCTAGCGGGAGATTTAGAGACCCAGTACTTC
>TRBD1|TRBV4-1|-|TRBJ2-2
CASSYGTGLSGELFF
TGCGCCAGCAGCTATGGGACAGGGCTTTCCGGGGAGCTGTTTTTT
>-|TRBV3-1|many|TRBJ1-1
CASSLRDTWVPATFF
TGTGCCAGCAGCCTCCGGGACACCTGGGTCCCGGCGACTTTCTTT
>-|TRBV12-3/TRBV12-4|few|TRBJ2-1
CASTLGGRAGNEQFF
TGTGCCAGCACCCTCGGTGGCAGGGCGGGTAATGAGCAGTTCTTC
>-|TRBV20-1|many|TRBJ1-1
CSAAGLTEAFF
TGCAGTGCTGCAGGGCTCACTGAAGCTTTCTTT
>TRBD2|TRBV2|-|TRBJ2-5
CASSKISGGWETQYF
TGTGCCAGCAGTAAAATTAGCGGGGGCTGGGAGACCCAGTACTTC
>TRBD2|TRBV9|-|TRBJ2-1
CASSPGLAGGRNEQFF
TGTGCCAGCAGCCCGGGACTAGCGGGAGGGCGAAATGAGCAGTTCTTC
>TRBD2|TRBV28|many|TRBJ2-2
CASSSGRLAGLAGELFF
TGTGCCAGCAGTTCAGGGCGACTAGCGGGACTGGCCGGGGAGCTGTTTTTT
>-|TRBV30|few|TRBJ1-1
CAWSASKEAFF
TGTGCCTGGAGTGCTAGCAAAGAAGCTTTCTTT
>TRBD1|TRBV12-3/TRBV12-4|many|TRBJ2-3
CASRDDRGSTDTQYF
TGTGCCAGCAGGGACGACAGGGGCTCAACAGATACGCAGTATTTT
>-|TRBV11-2|many|TRBJ2-7
CASSLERGPYEQYF
TGTGCCAGCAGCTTAGAGCGGGGGCCGTACGAGCAGTACTTC
>-|TRBV14|-|TRBJ2-3
CASSPVWKMRRDLGLARTQYF
TGTGCCAGCAGCCCCGTATGGAAGATGAGGCGGGACCTGGGTTTGGCGCGTACGCAGTATTTT
>-|TRBV6-2/TRBV6-3|few|TRBJ2-7
CASSYSHLLLYEQYF
TGTGCCAGCAGTTATAGCCATCTGCTTCTCTACGAGCAGTACTTC
>TRBD2|TRBV12-3/TRBV12-4|many|TRBJ2-7
CASLQRGSYEQYF
TGTGCCAGCCTCCAGCGGGGCAGCTACGAGCAGTACTTC
>-|TRBV27|many|TRBJ2-4
CASTNGNIQYF
TGTGCCAGCACCAACGGAAACATTCAGTACTTC